This record covers a single T cell receptor beta chain. No cognate antigen has been identified for it. No much larger clone exists at a distance of one base, and base qualities are not known. TCR CDR3 regions were amplified from genomic DNA by multiplex PCR using the deep immunoSEQ assay. For each cell subset, the extracted genomic DNA was distributed evenly across all wells of several immunoSEQ 96-well plates, and each plate served as one replicate. For sorted subsets, around 200 ng genomic DNA, equal to about 30,000 T cell genomes, was loaded into each replicate PCR. Purified libraries were measured with a Qubit 3.0 fluorometer, size-checked on a Bioanalyzer 2100, and measured again with the KAPA Library Quantification kit. Every immunoSEQ 96-well plate was sequenced on a dedicated single-read 150-cycle Illumina NextSeq 550 flow cell. The original methods were these. Because the immunoSEQ output included only junctional sequences and no quality scores, the filtering could not be the same as the filtering used for full-length reads. Sequences were annotated with PyIR, a Python wrapper for IgBLAST v1.9, using IMGT germline references to assign V/J genes and CDR3. Reads with weak V/J assignments (E-value above 1e-6), missing CDR3, stop codons, out-of-frame junctions, or ambiguous translated residues were removed. V3J clonotypes were defined as sequences sharing an identical inferred V gene, J gene, and CDR3 amino acid sequence. Percentage overlap between repertoires was calculated by dividing the number of shared unique clonotypes by the size of the smaller repertoire. Repertoire richness was assessed with RTK rarefaction, the Chao1 estimator, and Recon v2.1 estimates of unobserved clonotypes. OLGA was used to compute generation probabilities for all TCRbeta clonotypes that the gDNA method yielded from a handful of donors. Imported from immuneACCESS, the table was reduced by TCRdb to in-frame sequences with V and J called. These copies leave out some clones; in studies compared against another copy, an unresolved V gene accounts for under half, and the cause of the remainder is not known. That table supplies the V and J calls and clone size; D and trimming were determined from the DNA. Across this sample there are over a million clones, with around 98.5% seen only once. The top ten clonotypes cover 0.3% to 0.45% of the sample.

The donors were healthy, HIV-negative adults with no recently reported acute infections or vaccinations. All donors were Caucasian adults living in Nashville, Tennessee, USA. Magnetic negative selection was used to enrich CD4+ T cells, after which naive cells were positively selected on CD45RA and the negative fraction became the memory subset. After blood collection by leukapheresis, PBMCs were isolated using Ficoll-Histopaque density gradient centrifugation and then cryopreserved in the vapor phase of liquid nitrogen. Analytical flow cytometry was used to check the purity and quantity of every magnetically sorted T cell population. Each sorted fraction had its genomic DNA isolated and then quantified by UV absorbance on a Nanodrop 2000c. The sample belongs to a study of shared clonotypes between healthy human individuals (dated by TCRdb to 2020 to 2022). A note on the overall study: A couple of women and three men aged 18 to 49 years were included in the cohort. For each donor, CD4 naive and CD4 memory were each run on three plates, CD8 naive on two plates, and CD8 memory on one plate. To estimate repertoire size and how much clonotypes are shared between individuals, the study performed deep sequencing of blood TCR repertoires from 4 to 6 healthy adults. Different laboratories and diverse techniques were used to prepare libraries and sequence TCR repertoires, to increase sequencing depth and limit assay-specific biases. Leukapheresis yielded between about 0.8 and 8.9 billion PBMCs per donor.

The research as a whole found: Sampling was restricted to blood, and TCR repertoires in tissues likely differ from the TCR repertoires found in blood. Across four donors, about 4.5% of naive CD4, roughly 3.5% of naive CD8, around 2.1% of memory CD4, and about 0.44% of memory CD8 clonotypes were shared. Larger estimated clonotype richness was generally found for naive subsets than for memory subsets. Based on pairwise subsampling, the degree of clonotype sharing among donors was expected to be affected by sequencing depth. Because the study included only a small number of donors, the genetic and exposure-history diversity represented was limited. Even with the large sequencing depth, rarefaction of the sorted-subset datasets indicated that sequencing was incomplete. Compared with non-shared clonotypes, clonotypes shared by all four sorted-subset donors had higher generation probabilities.

Inclusive of the bounding cysteine and phenylalanine, the CDR3 is 17 residues long. Kept here is only the CDR3 DNA, which spans 51 bases and is read in frame from base 1. From a lookup of the germline V gene, CDR1 and CDR2 are SNHLY and FYNNEI. Trimming leaves V shorter by 7 bases and J shorter by 6 bases, with the junction holding 18 bases beyond the gene matches. This TCR was sampled from a man under 40 in good health. The rearrangement joined TRBV2 to TRBJ2-5; 9 middle bases align to TRBD1. Sequences were obtained from naive CD4+ T cells sorted from blood. Per the publication, the cell subset or site label means: CD45RA+ positively selected. For the CDR3, the sequence is CASTEYPSGQGSQTQYF. The sequence in DNA is TGTGCCAGCACGGAGTACCCCTCGGGACAGGGCTCCCAGACCCAGTACTTC. Extended through the reference TRBV2 and TRBJ2-5 proteins, this CDR3 yields the full variable domain: EPEVTQTPSHQVTQMGQEVILRCVPISNHLYFYWYRQILGQKVEFLVSFYNNEISEKSEIFDDQFSVERPDGSNFTLKIRSTKLEDSAMYFCASTEYPSGQGSQTQYFGPGTRLLVL.